The 31 T cell receptor beta chains below come from one sample, sequenced in a study of control samples from healthy donors and cancer patients (dated by TCRdb to 2020 to 2022). Libraries were made using the immunoSEQ multiplex PCR assay. TCRdb took this table from immuneACCESS and kept in-frame rearrangements with V and J called. Such tables lack part of the clones; where checked against another copy, unresolved V genes explain under half of the gap, and the rest is unexplained. A total of 150,000 to 200,000 clones appear in this sample, more than 85% of them only once. Jointly, the top ten make up just over 2% of the sample. The sequenced material came from blood. These receptors all come from a woman aged 35 to 49 in good health.

J is TRBJ2-3 and V is TRBV10-3; maybe TRBD2 (5 bases). Germline CDR1 is ENHRY and CDR2 is SYGVKD. CDR3 length equals 15 residues. V lost 2 bases and J lost 0, with 9 bases in between. The CDR3 sequence is CAISEREGSTDTQYF. The DNA of the CDR3 is TGTGCCATCAGTGAGCGGGAAGGGAGCACAGATACGCAGTATTTT.

The CDR3 reads CASSVVPGETTDTQYF. For the CDR3, the DNA is TGTGCCAGCAGCGTGGTACCGGGGGAAACCACAGATACGCAGTATTTT. The chain has TRBV7-2 and TRBJ2-3; a weak D match, TRBD2 (6 bases). The CDR3 covers 16 residues. Trimming stripped 5 bases from V and 2 bases from J, with 17 bases between. Germline V lookup: CDR1 SGHTA, CDR2 FQGNSA.

The gene calls are TRBV5-1 and TRBJ2-3; 8 bases fit TRBD2. J lost 2 bases, V lost 3 bases, and 5 bases had no gene match. The CDR3 runs to 15 residues. From germline, CDR1 is SGHRS and CDR2 YFSETQ. The CDR3 loop is CASSSTSGATDTQYF. In DNA form, the CDR3 reads TGCGCCAGCAGCTCAACTAGCGGTGCCACAGATACGCAGTATTTT.

The chain recombines TRBV7-3 with TRBJ2-7, with TRBD1 identical over 7 bases. Germline-derived CDR1 and CDR2 are SGHTA and FQGTGA. Germline trimming cut 2 bases from V and 2 bases from J; bases unmatched to any gene: 9. The CDR3 covers 16 residues. This chain's CDR3 is CASSLGPTGATYEQYF. CDR3 DNA: TGTGCCAGCAGCTTAGGTCCCACAGGGGCCACCTACGAGCAGTACTTC.

V usage is TRBV6-5 and J usage is TRBJ1-2; D is possibly TRBD1 (6 bases). From germline, CDR1 is MNHEY and CDR2 SVGAGI. The CDR3 contains 14 residues. Trimming removed 2 bases at V and 4 bases at J, with 11 bases between. The CDR3 reads CASSYLTTGYGYTF. DNA for the CDR3: TGTGCCAGCAGTTACCTAACGACAGGCTATGGCTACACCTTC.

This clone occurred a few times. The chain has TRBV2 and TRBJ2-7, with D uncertain. There are 12 residues in the CDR3. Germline V gene sequence: CDR1 SNHLY, CDR2 FYNNEI. Trimming removed 6 bases from V and 3 bases from J, with 9 bases in between. The CDR3 protein is CASSSVSYEQYF. In DNA, the CDR3 is TGTGCCAGCAGCTCAGTCAGCTACGAGCAGTACTTC.

This chain joins TRBV6-1 and TRBJ2-3; D uncertain. The CDR3 extends over 17 amino acids. Germline V gene data show CDR1 as MNHNS and CDR2 as SASEGT. Trimming stripped 0 bases from V and 2 bases from J, with 15 bases between. The CDR3 is CASSEARQGRLTDTQYF. In DNA, the CDR3 is TGTGCCAGCAGTGAAGCGCGTCAAGGGCGTCTCACAGATACGCAGTATTTT.

V and J are TRBV9 and TRBJ1-1; possibly TRBD1 for D (5 bases). Germline loops: CDR1 SGDLS, CDR2 YYNGEE. Trimming took off 3 bases at V and 6 bases at J, with 9 bases between the two ends. The CDR3 extends over 12 amino acids. The CDR3 nucleotides read TGTGCCAGCAGCGCCGGGGGGGCTGAAGCTTTCTTT. Its translation: CASSAGGAEAFF. The full variable domain, its missing parts supplied by reference TRBV9 and TRBJ1-1, is DSGVTQTPKHLITATGQRVTLRCSPRSGDLSVYWYQQSLDQGLQFLIQYYNGEERAKGNILERFSAQQFPDLHSELNLSSLELGDSALYFCASSAGGAEAFFGQGTRLTVV.

V is TRBV28 and J is TRBJ1-2, with no clear D. The germline V gene encodes CDR1 MDHEN and CDR2 SYDVKM. The CDR3 is 11 residues long. The ends were cut back, 5 bases at V and 4 bases at J, with 5 bases in the middle. The DNA for the CDR3 is TGTGCCAGCAGTCGCCGCTATGGCTACACCTTC. The encoded protein is CASSRRYGYTF.

The rearrangement links TRBV13 to TRBJ1-2; 7 bases are a match to TRBD1. After removal of 4 bases from V and 7 bases from J, the junction contained 3 bases not matched to a gene. The germline V gene encodes CDR1 PRHDT and CDR2 FYEKMQ (reference sequence). CDR3 length: 12 residues. The CDR3 coding sequence is TGTGCCAGCAGCTCGACAGGGCTTGGCTACACCTTC. This codes for CASSSTGLGYTF.

CDR3 residues: CASSQGAETEAFF. The CDR3 DNA sequence: TGTGCCAGCAGCCAAGGGGCAGAAACTGAAGCTTTCTTT. V and J are TRBV3-1 (or the pseudogene TRBV3-2) and TRBJ1-1; D unclear. This CDR3 comprises 13 residues. Trimming shortened V by 1 base and J by 5 bases, and 8 bases separated the two germline ends. Per the germline V gene, CDR1 is LGHDT and CDR2 is YNNKEL (reference sequence).

This chain links TRBV10-3 with TRBJ2-5, with no clear D. Germline CDR1 ENHRY, CDR2 SYGVKD. The CDR3 covers 13 residues. V lost 0 bases and J 3 bases, leaving 5 bases between the germline ends. CDR3 coding DNA: TGTGCCATCAGTGAGTCCACAAAAGAGACCCAGTACTTC. This encodes CAISESTKETQYF.

This chain joins TRBV11-2 and TRBJ1-4, with D perhaps matching TRBD1 (5 bases). Germline loops: CDR1 SGHAT, CDR2 FQNNGV. Trimming took off 9 bases at V and 7 bases at J, with 15 bases between the two ends. The CDR3 length is 13 residues. In DNA form, the CDR3 reads TGTGCCAGTCGGCGGGGGGGAGGTGAAAAACTGTTTTTT. Encoded protein: CASRRGGGEKLFF.

The chain links TRBV14 to TRBJ2-3; TRBD2 is a possible D gene (5 bases). V lost 4 bases and J 2 bases, leaving 13 bases between the germline ends. This CDR3 has 15 amino acids. CDR1 is SGHDN and CDR2 is FVKESK in the germline V gene. This chain's CDR3 is CASSLERGLTDTQYF. The CDR3 DNA sequence: TGTGCCAGCAGCCTGGAGCGCGGACTCACAGATACGCAGTATTTT. The full variable domain, with the rest looked up from reference TRBV14 and TRBJ2-3, is EAGVTQFPSHSVIEKGQTVTLRCDPISGHDNLYWYRRVMGKEIKFLLHFVKESKQDESGMPNNRFLAERTGGTYSTLKVQPAELEDSGVYFCASSLERGLTDTQYFGPGTRLTVL.

The chain employs TRBV28 and TRBJ2-2; D gene ambiguous. Trimming took 8 bases from V and 8 from J, leaving 12 bases between them. CDR3 length: 12 amino acids. CDR1 is MDHEN and CDR2 is SYDVKM in the germline V gene. The DNA for the CDR3 is TGTGCCAGCCCCTCGGGTAGAGGGGAGCTGTTTTTT. This encodes CASPSGRGELFF. Full variable domain (rest looked up from reference TRBV28 and TRBJ2-2): DVKVTQSSRYLVKRTGEKVFLECVQDMDHENMFWYRQDPGLGLRLIYFSYDVKMKEKGDIPEGYSVSREKKERFSLILESASTNQTSMYLCASPSGRGELFFGEGSRLTVL.

The V gene is TRBV13, the J gene TRBJ2-5; the match to TRBD2 covers 7 bases. Germline CDR1 reads PRHDT; CDR2 reads FYEKMQ (reference sequence). The CDR3 covers 14 residues. With 5 bases clipped from V and 1 base from J, the junction kept 4 bases outside the gene matches. CDR3 residues: CASSLTSIQETQYF. The CDR3 DNA reads as TGTGCCAGCAGCCTGACTAGCATCCAAGAGACCCAGTACTTC.

This clone was counted once. CDR3 bases: TGTGCCAGCAGTTTGATGAACACTGAAGCTTTCTTT. It codes for CASSLMNTEAFF. This chain joins TRBV6-5 and TRBJ1-1; no clear D gene. Germline CDR1 reads MNHEY; CDR2 reads SVGAGI. The CDR3 contains 12 residues. The germline V and J ends were trimmed by 4 bases and 0 bases, with 3 bases remaining between them.

V is TRBV3-1 (or the pseudogene TRBV3-2) and J is TRBJ1-2; D perhaps matches TRBD1 (6 bases). The CDR3 contains 14 residues. Trimming took off 4 bases at V and 2 bases at J, with 11 bases between the two ends. The germline CDR1 and CDR2 sequences are LGHDT and YNNKEL (reference sequence). DNA for the CDR3: TGTGCCAGCAGCCTTAGGGGGGCCAACTATGGCTACACCTTC. It yields the protein CASSLRGANYGYTF.

The chain combines TRBV7-8 with TRBJ2-2; D gene ambiguous. CDR3 length: 12 amino acids. Trimming pared 3 bases from V and 5 bases from J, leaving 4 bases between. From germline, CDR1 is SGHVS and CDR2 FQNEAQ. The DNA for the CDR3 is TGTGCCAGCAGCTTCCAGACCGGGGAGCTGTTTTTT. Protein product: CASSFQTGELFF. Full variable domain (remainder filled in from reference TRBV7-8 and TRBJ2-2): GAGVSQSPRYKVAKRGQDVALRCDPISGHVSLFWYQQALGQGPEFLTYFQNEAQLDKSGLPSDRFFAERPEGSVSTLKIQRTQQEDSAVYLCASSFQTGELFFGEGSRLTVL.

In its sample, this clone was seen once. CDR3 protein: CASTTMDRVNTGELFF. The CDR3 bases are TGCGCCAGCACCACAATGGACAGGGTGAACACCGGGGAGCTGTTTTTT. V and J are TRBV5-1 and TRBJ2-2; 8 bases align to TRBD1. This CDR3 has 16 amino acids. Germline V lookup: CDR1 SGHRS, CDR2 YFSETQ. The trim removed 6 bases at V and 1 base at J, leaving 8 bases unmatched. The full variable domain, in which reference TRBV5-1 and TRBJ2-2 provide the parts outside the CDR3, is KAGVTQTPRYLIKTRGQQVTLSCSPISGHRSVSWYQQTPGQGLQFLFEYFSETQRNKGNFPGRFSGRQFSNSRSEMNVSTLELGDSALYLCASTTMDRVNTGELFFGEGSRLTVL.

A few counts support this clone. This chain connects TRBV2 to TRBJ1-5, with 9 positions matching TRBD1. This CDR3 has 13 residues. CDR1 and CDR2 (germline): SNHLY, FYNNEI. The J segment lost 6 bases and the V segment lost 6 bases, leaving 3 bases of the junction unmatched. The CDR3 DNA follows: TGTGCCAGCAGCCAGGGACAGGGTCAGCCCCAGCATTTT. This encodes CASSQGQGQPQHF.

The sample holds a few counts of this clone. The V gene is TRBV29-1, the J gene TRBJ1-5, with 7 bases aligning to TRBD1. Per germline, CDR1 SQVTM and CDR2 ANQGSEA. CDR3 size: 14 residues. V dropped 4 bases and J dropped 11; count of bases not matched to a gene: 14. The DNA of the CDR3 is TGCAGCGTTGGGTGGGCAGGGGGGGGTGCGGCCCAGCATTTT. The encoded protein is CSVGWAGGGAAQHF.

This clone has a single count. This sequence joins TRBV5-6 and TRBJ1-6; 7 bases align to TRBD1. V lost 3 bases and J lost 12; bases outside the gene matches: 9. The CDR3 is 14 amino acids. Germline V gene sequence: CDR1 SGHDT, CDR2 YYEEEE. CDR3 sequence reads: CASSSSTGLRPLHF. In nucleotides, the CDR3 is TGTGCCAGCAGCTCCTCGACAGGGCTCCGACCCCTCCACTTT.

This clone was counted only a few times. The chain is built from TRBV11-3 and TRBJ2-2; D call uncertain. The CDR3 length is 13 residues. Germline V gene lookup returns CDR1 SGHNT and CDR2 YENEEA. V lost 2 bases to trimming and J lost 3 bases, with 4 bases between them. The CDR3 reads CASSLSYTGELFF. The CDR3 region has the DNA TGTGCCAGCAGCTTATCTTACACCGGGGAGCTGTTTTTT.

The CDR3 DNA reads as TGTGCCAGCAGTGAAGCAAACGGGCGGTATGGCTACACCTTC. Protein sequence: CASSEANGRYGYTF. V is TRBV6-1 and J is TRBJ1-2; D uncertain. The CDR3 spans 14 residues. In germline, CDR1 is MNHNS, CDR2 SASEGT. The V end was cut by 0 bases, the J end by 5 bases, with 10 bases between.

This clone was observed a few times. This chain uses TRBV10-2 with TRBJ1-5, with a weak D call TRBD1 (6 bases). The V gene's germline CDR1 is WSHSY and CDR2 SAAADI. CDR3 length equals 14 residues. The germline V and J ends were trimmed by 0 bases and 9 bases, with 12 bases remaining between them. The CDR3 region is CASSESSGGAPQHF. CDR3 bases: TGCGCCAGCAGTGAGTCGAGCGGGGGGGCGCCCCAGCATTTT.

The genes are TRBV7-9 and TRBJ2-5, with 11 bases aligning to TRBD2. This CDR3 comprises 17 residues. Per germline, CDR1 SEHNR and CDR2 FQNEAQ (reference sequence). Trimming at V came to 5 bases and at J to 4 bases, leaving 12 bases not matched to a gene. The CDR3: CASSLGVAGGPLETQYF. CDR3 DNA: TGTGCCAGCAGCCTCGGGGTAGCGGGGGGGCCCTTAGAGACCCAGTACTTC.

The J gene is TRBJ2-7, the V gene TRBV4-1; no definite D call. Germline CDR1 is MGHRA and CDR2 is YSYEKL. This CDR3 comprises 14 residues. The V end was cut by 0 bases, the J end by 4 bases, with 10 bases between. DNA of the CDR3: TGCGCCAGCAGCCAAGATGTGGGGTGGTACGAGCAGTACTTC. It specifies CASSQDVGWYEQYF.

The J gene is TRBJ1-1, the V gene TRBV19; D might be TRBD1 (6 bases). The germline V and J ends were trimmed by 3 bases and 3 bases, with 14 bases remaining between them. CDR3 length: 15 residues. Germline V CDR1 and CDR2: LNHDA, SQIVND (reference sequence). CDR3: CASSIGRGADTEAFF. CDR3 nucleotides: TGTGCCAGTAGTATTGGCCGGGGGGCAGACACTGAAGCTTTCTTT.

CDR3 coding DNA: TGTGCCAGCAGCCCCCGCCGACAGGGGGTAGATACGCAGTATTTT. This sequence encodes CASSPRRQGVDTQYF. This rearrangement joins TRBV13 to TRBJ2-3; TRBD1 matches 9 bases. The CDR3 consists of 15 residues. The V and J ends lost 5 bases and 5 bases, in that order; junction bases with no gene match: 8. The V gene's germline CDR1 is PRHDT and CDR2 FYEKMQ (reference sequence).

The chain recombines TRBV12-5 with TRBJ1-2; the D gene is possibly TRBD1 (5 bases). V was trimmed by 5 bases and J by 4 bases, leaving 20 bases between them. The CDR3 runs 16 residues. Germline CDR1 reads LGHNT; CDR2 reads FRNRAP. In DNA, the CDR3 is TGTGCTAGTGGTGATTCGACAGAAAGCCACTTCTATGGCTACACCTTC. Its protein is CASGDSTESHFYGYTF.